This T cell receptor beta chain was retrieved from a study of blood T cell repertoires in COVID-19. Using immunoSEQ multiplex PCR, the repertoire was profiled, and TCRdb retains in-frame clones only, with some absent. Among about 370,000 clones listed, 90% to 95% were seen once. The CDR3 contains 13 residues. CDR1 and CDR2 from the germline V gene are MNHEY and SMNVEV (reference sequence). V trimming: 5 bases; J trimming: 8 bases; junction bases outside the gene matches: 3. The specimen sequenced was PBMCs or T cells enriched from blood (not recorded which). The receptor's source is a woman aged 40 to 50 who had been exposed to COVID-19. V is TRBV27 and J is TRBJ1-6, with TRBD1 matching 7 bases. The CDR3 DNA is TGTGCCAGCAGTAACAGGGGATATTCACCCCTCCACTTT. Translated, it gives CASSNRGYSPLHF.